This entry concerns a single T cell receptor beta chain. Method: immunoSEQ multiplex PCR; TCRdb's copy keeps in-frame clones and lacks some. The sample records about 120,000 clones, approximately 90% being singletons. This record comes from a study of blood T cell repertoires in COVID-19. Study overall: Acute-phase and convalescent COVID-19 samples originated in the United States, Italy and Spain. Sample material is recorded as cDNA or gDNA derived from T cells, B-cell-depleted T cells, or PBMCs.

Germline CDR1 and CDR2: MGHDK and SYGVNS. The V end was cut by 7 bases, the J end by 3 bases, with 15 bases between. The length of the CDR3 is 14 residues. The TCR originated in a human donor with acute or convalescent COVID-19. The donor label of this sample is uncertain. The chain uses TRBV25-1 and TRBJ2-5; possibly TRBD2 for D (6 bases). The source material was peripheral blood. The CDR3 is CASKQGTWEETQYF. CDR3 sequence (DNA): TGTGCCAGCAAACAAGGGACTTGGGAAGAGACCCAGTACTTC.